This TCR beta chain originates from a study of T cells in Graves' hyperthyroidism and ophthalmopathy. The germline V gene encodes CDR1 SGHVS and CDR2 FQNEAQ. The V segment lost 5 bases and the J segment 9 bases; nucleotides outside the gene matches: 9. The CDR3 covers 13 residues. At least 3 on the Clinical Activity Score was recorded for ophthalmopathy patients, who also had NOSPECS grade at least 4 and duration under 3 months. Authors of the study amplified TCR beta CDR3 regions from RNA transcripts. A first-round RT-PCR of the TCR CDR3 used the HTBI primer set. TCRdb called the multiplex PCR reads again in MiXCR, with one record for every CDR3 protein. This sample has hundreds of thousands of distinct CDR3 sequences, with about 20% found just once. This clonotype was observed once.

The sample was blood. This clonotype was sampled from a woman between 65 and 79 years old with Graves' ophthalmopathy. The rearrangement joins TRBV7-8 to TRBJ2-5; 7 positions match TRBD2. The CDR3 is CASSPLAGWAQYF. The CDR3 coding sequence is TGTGCCAGCAGCCCCTTAGCGGGCTGGGCCCAGTACTTC. Together with reference TRBV7-8 and TRBJ2-5, the CDR3 gives the full variable domain: GAGVSQSPRYKVAKRGQDVALRCDPISGHVSLFWYQQALGQGPEFLTYFQNEAQLDKSGLPSDRFFAERPEGSVSTLKIQRTQQEDSAVYLCASSPLAGWAQYFGPGTRLLVL.